In this sample, the clone carrying this TCR beta chain turned up a few times. The data were obtained in a study of T-cell reconstitution after alpha-beta-depleted transplantation in children. The CDR3 covers 20 residues. V lost 5 bases to trimming and J lost 3 bases; unmatched junction nucleotides: 15. Germline V gene lookup returns CDR1 SGHAT and CDR2 FQDESV (reference sequence). During its preparation, the TCRbeta library received unique molecular identifiers. In TCRdb, the PCR reads were re-called with MiXCR into one record per CDR3 protein. The repertoire consists of hundreds of thousands of distinct CDR3 sequences, with roughly 18% occurring once and the leading ten covering more than 2.5%.

The sequencing here drew on PBMCs from the stem cell graft donor, taken from the stem cell graft. This sequence was found in a human donor who donated a stem cell graft to a child with acute lymphoblastic leukemia. The chain links TRBV11-1 to TRBJ2-3; 15 nucleotides line up with TRBD2. The CDR3 is CASSRSRTSGRVRWTDTQYF. As DNA, the CDR3 is TGTGCCAGCAGCCGTTCCCGGACTAGCGGGAGGGTAAGATGGACAGATACGCAGTATTTT. Looking up the rest from reference TRBV11-1 and TRBJ2-3 gives the full variable domain: EAEVAQSPRYKITEKSQAVAFWCDPISGHATLYWYRQILGQGPELLVQFQDESVVDDSQLPKDRFSAERLKGVDSTLKIQPAELGDSAMYLCASSRSRTSGRVRWTDTQYFGPGTRLTVL.